These 10 T cell receptor beta chains came from one sample sequenced in a study of regulatory T cells in long-lasting Graves disease. Documented time point: persistent/refractory GD, antithyroid drugs over 5 years with positive TRAb. Generation of the TCR library employed RNA extracted from PBMCs. Construction of TCR beta libraries relied on iRepertoire HTBI primers and on Arm-PCR targeting CDR3 regions. TCRdb itself ran the multiplex PCR reads through MiXCR, one entry per CDR3 protein. In the table there are over 300,000 distinct CDR3 sequences, about 18% of which are singletons. Source: peripheral blood mononuclear cells (PBMCs), taken when the disease was refractory, from a patient treated with antithyroid drugs. Receptors originate from a female donor with Graves disease.

This clonotype was found many times. The chain joins TRBV20-1 to TRBJ1-2, with a possible D match to TRBD1 (5 bases). Germline V gives CDR1 DFQATT, CDR2 SNEGSKA (reference sequence). The V and J ends lost 0 bases and 8 bases respectively, with 16 bases between them. The CDR3 covers 14 residues. The CDR3 DNA follows: TGCAGTGCTAGAGATGGGACGGTGGCGGGAGGCTACACCTTC. Protein product: CSARDGTVAGGYTF.

This clonotype was seen more than once but under ten times. V and J are TRBV7-3 and TRBJ1-1; unclear D gene. Deletions cut 4 bases from V and 6 bases from J, with 21 bases between. This CDR3 has 16 residues. In germline, CDR1 is SGHTA, CDR2 FQGTGA. The chain's CDR3 is CASSSGPFRTSAEAFF. In DNA form, the CDR3 reads TGTGCCAGCAGCTCCGGGCCGTTCCGAACGTCGGCTGAAGCTTTCTTT.

This clonotype was found many times. The rearrangement joins TRBV28 to TRBJ2-5; TRBD2 matches at 8 bases. The CDR3 spans 13 residues. Per germline, CDR1 MDHEN and CDR2 SYDVKM. Trimming took 6 bases from V and 6 from J; bases not matched to a gene: 6. The CDR3 DNA sequence: TGTGCCAGCAGAATCGGGGGGGAAAAGACCCAGTACTTC. It translates to CASRIGGEKTQYF.

At least ten counts were recorded for this clonotype. The rearrangement joins TRBV7-8 to TRBJ1-4, with D possibly being TRBD1 (6 bases). Per the germline V gene, CDR1 is SGHVS and CDR2 is FQNEAQ. The ends were cut back, 5 bases at V and 5 bases at J, with 12 bases in the middle. There are 14 residues in the CDR3. In nucleotides, the CDR3 is TGTGCCAGCAGCCAGAACAGGGAGAATGAAAAACTGTTTTTT. This encodes CASSQNRENEKLFF.

The sample holds many counts of this clonotype. Here the CDR3 reads CASTPGTGIRTEAFF. As DNA, the CDR3 is TGTGCCAGTACTCCTGGGACAGGGATTCGCACTGAAGCTTTCTTT. The chain carries TRBV19 and TRBJ1-1, with TRBD1 identical over 9 bases. The J segment lost 4 bases and the V segment lost 7 bases, leaving 10 bases of the junction unmatched. In germline, CDR1 is LNHDA, CDR2 SQIVND (reference sequence). This CDR3 is built from 15 residues.

This clonotype was detected many times. J is TRBJ1-2 and V is TRBV11-2; possibly TRBD1 for D (6 bases). Per germline, CDR1 SGHAT and CDR2 FQNNGV. Trimming removed 6 bases from V and 8 bases from J, with 19 bases in between. CDR3 length: 14 amino acids. The CDR3 region is CASSHLRDRSGYTF. DNA for the CDR3: TGTGCCAGCAGTCACTTACGAGACAGGTCCGGCTACACCTTC.

The V call is TRBV6-2 or TRBV6-3, the J call TRBJ1-2, with D tentatively TRBD1 (5 bases). The CDR3 is made up of 12 amino acids. V was trimmed by 0 bases and J by 9 bases, leaving 8 bases between them. The germline CDR1 and CDR2 sequences are MNHEY and SVGEGT. CDR3 loop: CASSYSGGSYTF. The CDR3 DNA reads TGTGCCAGCAGTTACTCGGGGGGAAGCTACACCTTC.

This clonotype was picked up many times. V usage is TRBV7-9 and J usage is TRBJ2-5; D gene unclear. V was pared by 1 base and J by 5 bases, with 8 bases between. Germline CDR1 SEHNR, CDR2 FQNEAQ (reference sequence). This CDR3 contains 13 residues. CDR3 sequence reads: CASSLEGQETQYF. The CDR3 DNA reads as TGTGCCAGCAGCTTAGAAGGGCAGGAGACCCAGTACTTC.

The CDR3 region has the DNA TGCAGTGCCCAAACAGGGGGCACTGAAGCTTTCTTT. Its protein is CSAQTGGTEAFF. V is TRBV20-1 and J is TRBJ1-1, with 8 bases identical to TRBD1. The ends lost 6 bases at V and 4 bases at J; junction bases unmatched: 4. The CDR3 consists of 12 residues. CDR1 is DFQATT, CDR2 SNEGSKA, per germline (reference sequence).

This clonotype was observed many times. This rearrangement joins TRBV7-8 to TRBJ1-6; tentatively, D is TRBD1 (5 bases). From germline, CDR1 is SGHVS and CDR2 FQNEAQ. V lost 2 bases to trimming and J lost 3 bases, with 20 bases between them. The CDR3 is 19 residues long. The CDR3 sequence is CASSLRGGVGAVYNSPLHF. CDR3 bases: TGTGCCAGCAGCTTACGCGGGGGGGTCGGGGCCGTCTATAATTCACCCCTCCACTTT.